This T cell receptor beta chain is drawn from a study of T cells in Graves' hyperthyroidism and ophthalmopathy. Findings and caveats of the study: Ophthalmopathy onset followed model prediction by a median roughly 6.5 months. Also found in blood were most expanded thyroid clonotypes above 0.001. Stable hyperthyroidism and ophthalmopathy were separated using 13 V-J signatures.

This clonotype was detected ten times or more. Its antigen is not identified. Regions amplified from RNA transcripts were the TCR beta CDR3 regions. HTBI primers were the set used in a first-round RT-PCR of the TCR CDR3. TCRdb itself ran the multiplex PCR reads through MiXCR, one entry per CDR3 protein. The repertoire holds more than 500,000 distinct CDR3 sequences, with 14% to 15% as singletons. This CDR3 spans 13 amino acids. Trimming took 8 bases from V and 2 from J, leaving 12 bases between them. Looked up from germline, CDR1 is LGHNA and CDR2 is YNFKEQ. The sample comprised blood. The rearrangement joins TRBV4-2 to TRBJ1-2, with D unresolved. The TCR originated in a woman in her 40s with Graves' ophthalmopathy. The CDR3 reads CASQRDTNYGYTF. CDR3 nucleotide sequence: TGTGCCAGCCAAAGGGATACGAACTATGGCTACACCTTC.